This TCR beta chain comes out of a study of shared clonotypes between healthy human individuals. Study-wide findings and caveats: The generation probabilities recorded for non-shared clonotypes fell below those of clonotypes shared by all four donors.

On this clone: Antigen unknown.

Naivety among CD8 cells was defined by CD45RO negativity and positive CCR7 selection, thereby excluding terminally differentiated effector memory CD45RA+ cells. Repertoires were generated with immunoSEQ multiplex PCR, while TCRdb's copy carries only in-frame clones and drops some. This table holds approximately 1.9 million clones, approximately 92% found once. The CDR3 is 13 amino acids. The V end was cut by 11 bases, the J end by 2 bases, with 16 bases between. The germline CDR1 and CDR2 sequences are MNHNS and SASEGT. Specimen: naive CD8+ T cells from PBMCs. The clonotype comes from a man aged 18 to 29 in good health. Some clones in this sample may be carry-over from other donors' samples. The chain links TRBV6-1 to TRBJ2-7; TRBD1 or TRBD2 may be the D gene (5 bases each). CDR3 loop: CACPGTGPYEQYF. CDR3 DNA sequence: TGTGCCTGTCCTGGGACGGGTCCCTACGAGCAGTACTTC.